These T cell receptor beta chains were read from a single sample in a study of T cell responses to AZD1222 COVID-19 vaccine. Repertoires were generated with immunoSEQ multiplex PCR, while TCRdb's copy carries only in-frame clones and drops some. The sample consists of about 60,000 clones, just over 90% of them appearing once. The input for sequencing was peripheral blood, taken 28 days after the second dose of the MenACWY control vaccine. All receptors derive from an adult who received the MenACWY meningococcal vaccine as a control. Each CDR3 is given with its conserved first and last residue. Fields, in order: V gene, D gene, J gene, clone size, CDR3 protein, CDR3 DNA. D genes are given only for firm matches. A clone size is listed for some rows: how often the clone was seen (once, few, many), or a class if it is expanded.

TRBV29-1,NA,TRBJ2-7,NA,CSVEVRQGYEQYF,TGCAGCGTTGAAGTTAGGCAGGGTTACGAGCAGTACTTC
TRBV19,TRBD2,TRBJ2-1,NA,CASSRQLAGLRSYNEQFF,TGTGCCAGTAGTAGGCAACTAGCGGGGCTCCGCTCCTACAATGAGCAGTTCTTC
TRBV18,NA,TRBJ1-1,NA,CASSPLEGSREAFF,TGTGCCAGCTCACCACTTGAGGGGTCCCGTGAAGCTTTCTTT
TRBV4-3,NA,TRBJ1-6,few,CASSLNANNSPLHF,TGCGCCAGCAGCCTTAACGCAAATAATTCACCCCTCCACTTT
TRBV10-3,TRBD1,TRBJ1-2,NA,CAITPSPGQQNYGYTF,TGTGCCATCACCCCCTCCCCGGGACAGCAAAACTATGGCTACACCTTC
TRBV21-1,NA,TRBJ1-5,NA,CASTKNAAGGPGESNQPQHF,TGTGCCAGCACCAAAAACGCCGCAGGGGGCCCGGGGGAGAGCAATCAGCCCCAGCATTTT
TRBV3-1/TRBV3-2,TRBD2,TRBJ2-1,NA,CASSQREGNEQFF,TGTGCCAGCAGCCAGCGGGAGGGCAATGAGCAGTTCTTC
TRBV5-6,TRBD1,TRBJ2-2,NA,CASSFGGTGGSGELFF,TGTGCCAGCAGCTTTGGAGGGACAGGAGGATCCGGGGAGCTGTTTTTT
TRBV7-9,NA,TRBJ1-1,NA,CASSPATEAFF,TGTGCCAGCAGCCCCGCTACTGAAGCTTTCTTT
TRBV7-8,NA,TRBJ1-1,NA,CASSPRTANTEAFF,TGTGCCAGCAGCCCGAGGACAGCCAACACTGAAGCTTTCTTT
TRBV5-1,TRBD2,TRBJ2-1,NA,CASSLGGLGVNEQFF,TGCGCCAGCAGCTTGGGGGGACTAGGGGTCAATGAGCAGTTCTTC
TRBV5-6,TRBD1,TRBJ1-5,few,CASSLIDRGMSQPQHF,TGTGCCAGCAGCTTGATAGACAGGGGTATGAGTCAGCCCCAGCATTTT
TRBV28,TRBD1,TRBJ2-7,NA,CASSFSGGAGEQYF,TGTGCCAGCAGTTTTTCAGGGGGCGCGGGCGAGCAGTACTTC
TRBV9,TRBD1,TRBJ2-1,NA,CASSERRRQGGNKQFF,TGTGCCAGCAGCGAACGCCGCCGACAGGGGGGGAATAAGCAGTTCTTC
TRBV11-2,TRBD2,TRBJ2-1,NA,CASSTSGGRNEQFF,TGTGCCAGCAGCACTAGCGGGGGAAGGAATGAGCAGTTCTTC
TRBV25-1,NA,TRBJ2-3,once,CASSDSVTQYF,TGTGCCAGCAGTGATAGTGTTACGCAGTATTTT
TRBV5-1,NA,TRBJ2-3,NA,CASSWYRDTDTQYF,TGCGCCAGCAGCTGGTACAGGGACACAGATACGCAGTATTTT
TRBV6-6,NA,TRBJ2-3,once,CASSRGGLTDTQYF,TGTGCCAGCAGTCGAGGGGGGCTAACAGATACGCAGTATTTT
TRBV18,NA,TRBJ2-5,NA,CASSPYNGQETQYF,TGTGCCAGCTCACCATATAACGGCCAAGAGACCCAGTACTTC
TRBV11-2,TRBD1,TRBJ2-7,NA,CASSWDRGPYEQYF,TGTGCCAGCAGCTGGGACAGGGGTCCCTACGAGCAGTACTTC
TRBV7-2,TRBD1,TRBJ2-7,NA,CASSLALPGGKQYF,TGTGCCAGCAGCTTAGCGCTTCCAGGGGGCAAGCAGTACTTC
TRBV6-7,NA,TRBJ1-4,NA,CASSNEKLFF,TGTGCCAGCAGTAATGAAAAACTGTTTTTT
TRBV4-2,NA,TRBJ1-4,NA,CASSQVPGPNGREKLFF,TGTGCCAGCAGCCAAGTTCCTGGGCCCAACGGGCGTGAAAAACTGTTTTTT
TRBV4-3,NA,TRBJ2-2,NA,CASSQEPGGAGELFF,TGCGCCAGCAGCCAAGAACCAGGGGGGGCCGGGGAGCTGTTTTTT
TRBV4-3,TRBD2,TRBJ2-1,NA,CASSQNPRTSTTHNEQFF,TGCGCCAGCAGCCAAAATCCCCGGACTAGCACTACTCACAATGAGCAGTTCTTC
TRBV10-3,TRBD1,TRBJ2-1,few,CAISEHSGGTGVNNEQFF,TGTGCCATCAGTGAACACTCCGGTGGGACAGGGGTGAACAATGAGCAGTTCTTC
TRBV5-1,NA,TRBJ2-2,NA,CASSLELDTGELFF,TGCGCCAGCAGCTTGGAATTAGACACCGGGGAGCTGTTTTTT
TRBV28,NA,TRBJ1-2,few,CASSPAEGRTYGYTF,TGTGCCAGCAGTCCCGCGGAGGGCAGGACCTATGGCTACACCTTC
TRBV23-1,NA,TRBJ1-5,NA,CASSLQYLGEGKISNQPQHF,TGCGCCAGCAGTCTTCAATATCTCGGGGAAGGAAAAATTAGCAATCAGCCCCAGCATTTT
TRBV20-1,NA,TRBJ1-4,NA,CSARGEKLFF,TGCAGTGCTAGAGGCGAAAAACTGTTTTTT
TRBV18,TRBD2,TRBJ2-1,NA,CASTYFSGRAGAEQFF,TGTGCCAGCACTTATTTTAGCGGGAGGGCCGGCGCTGAGCAGTTCTTC
TRBV6-5,TRBD1,TRBJ2-2,NA,CASWANRGTSGELFF,TGTGCCAGCTGGGCGAACAGGGGGACCTCCGGGGAGCTGTTTTTT
TRBV7-2,NA,TRBJ2-3,NA,CASSLTRASTDTQYF,TGTGCCAGCAGCCTAACACGTGCTAGCACAGATACGCAGTATTTT
TRBV9,NA,TRBJ1-2,NA,CASSVEAGAGYGYTF,TGTGCCAGCAGCGTAGAGGCGGGGGCTGGCTATGGCTACACCTTC
TRBV29-1,TRBD1,TRBJ2-4,NA,CSTTGGQSGIQYF,TGCAGCACAACAGGGGGACAGTCGGGCATTCAGTACTTC
TRBV7-9,TRBD2,TRBJ2-3,NA,CASSLADSGSTDTQYF,TGTGCCAGCAGCTTAGCCGATAGCGGGAGCACAGATACGCAGTATTTT
TRBV4-3,NA,TRBJ2-7,NA,CASSLSGGSSYEQYF,TGCGCCAGCAGCCTTTCCGGAGGGAGCTCCTACGAGCAGTACTTC
TRBV20-1,NA,TRBJ2-1,NA,CSASGANLKFF,TGCAGTGCTAGCGGCGCCAATCTGAAGTTCTTC
TRBV21-1,NA,TRBJ1-3,NA,CASSKAPRPYESGNTIYF,TGTGCCAGCAGCAAAGCCCCCCGGCCTTATGAGTCTGGAAACACCATATATTTT
TRBV27,TRBD1,TRBJ1-1,NA,CASHPGGGTLNTEAFF,TGTGCCAGCCATCCAGGGGGGGGGACGTTAAACACTGAAGCTTTCTTT
TRBV10-3,TRBD2,TRBJ2-1,NA,CAISESGTSVVHNEQFF,TGTGCCATCAGTGAGTCGGGGACTAGCGTAGTACACAATGAGCAGTTCTTC
TRBV19,TRBD2,TRBJ2-1,NA,CASTRTSGGTYNEQFF,TGTGCCAGTACCCGGACTAGCGGGGGTACCTACAATGAGCAGTTCTTC
TRBV5-1,TRBD2,TRBJ2-1,NA,CASSLAEGGFNEQFF,TGCGCCAGCAGCTTGGCAGAGGGAGGGTTCAATGAGCAGTTCTTC
TRBV28,TRBD1,TRBJ1-5,NA,CATAQGAGNQPQHF,TGTGCCACTGCCCAGGGGGCAGGGAATCAGCCCCAGCATTTT
TRBV5-4,NA,TRBJ1-1,NA,CASSKGDTEAFF,TGTGCCAGCTCAAAAGGGGACACTGAAGCTTTCTTT
TRBV2,NA,TRBJ2-1,NA,CASSEVGLFNEQFF,TGTGCCAGCAGTGAAGTCGGACTCTTCAATGAGCAGTTCTTC
TRBV6-5,NA,TRBJ1-5,NA,CASSYGGGLNQPQHF,TGTGCCAGCAGTTACGGTGGGGGTTTAAATCAGCCCCAGCATTTT
TRBV5-1,NA,TRBJ2-7,NA,CASSLVSYEQYF,TGCGCCAGCAGCTTGGTTTCCTACGAGCAGTACTTC